The present TCR beta chain was sequenced within a study of CD8 T cells in Susac syndrome. The CDR3 spans 13 residues. Germline CDR1 SGHRS, CDR2 YFSETQ. Deletions cut 4 bases from V and 4 bases from J, with 11 bases between. The authors reverse transcribed roughly 0.5 to 1 ug RNA with random hexamers. TCRdb re-called the immunoSEQ multiplex PCR reads with MiXCR, one entry per CDR3 protein. The data show under 80,000 distinct CDR3 sequences, less than 95% seen once. Sequences were obtained from CD8+ T cells from PBMCs. The chain couples TRBV5-1 to TRBJ1-2; no clear D. The TCR sequence derives from a human donor with multiple sclerosis. The DNA for the CDR3 is TGCGCCAGCAGCGGCGACACACGCTATGGCTACACCTTC. Protein: CASSGDTRYGYTF.